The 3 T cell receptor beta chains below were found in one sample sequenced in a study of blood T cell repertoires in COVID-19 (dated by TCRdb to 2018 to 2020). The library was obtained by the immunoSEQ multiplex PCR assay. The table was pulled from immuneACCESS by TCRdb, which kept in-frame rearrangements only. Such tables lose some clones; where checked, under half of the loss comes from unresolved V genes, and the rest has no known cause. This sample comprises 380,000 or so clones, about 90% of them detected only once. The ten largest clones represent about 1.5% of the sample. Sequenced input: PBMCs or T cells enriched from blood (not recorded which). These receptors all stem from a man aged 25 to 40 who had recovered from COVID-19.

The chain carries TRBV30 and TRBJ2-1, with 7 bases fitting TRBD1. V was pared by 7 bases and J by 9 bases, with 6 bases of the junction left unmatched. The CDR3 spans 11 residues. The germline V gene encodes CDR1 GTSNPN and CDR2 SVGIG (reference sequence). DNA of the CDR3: TGTGCCTTACAGGGGCTTAGTGAGCAGTTCTTC. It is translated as CALQGLSEQFF.

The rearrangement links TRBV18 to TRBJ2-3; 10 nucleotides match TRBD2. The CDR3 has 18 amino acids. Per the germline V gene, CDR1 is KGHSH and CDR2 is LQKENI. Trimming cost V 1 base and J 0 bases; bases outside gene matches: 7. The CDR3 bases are TGTGCCAGCTCACCACGGGCTAGCGGGGGCTCTAGCACAGATACGCAGTATTTT. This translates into CASSPRASGGSSTDTQYF.

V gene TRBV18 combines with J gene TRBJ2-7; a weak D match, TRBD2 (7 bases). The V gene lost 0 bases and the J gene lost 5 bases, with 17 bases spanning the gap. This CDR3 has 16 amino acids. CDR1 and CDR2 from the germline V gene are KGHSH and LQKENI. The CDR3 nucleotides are TGTGCCAGCTCACCACCCGGGGGGCGACGCGTGCACGAGCAGTACTTC. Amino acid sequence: CASSPPGGRRVHEQYF.